Listed here are 21 T cell receptor beta chains from one sample, sequenced in a study of blood T cell repertoires in COVID-19. TCRdb's copy holds only in-frame clones and misses some; the assay was immunoSEQ multiplex PCR. Among hundreds of thousands of clones, around nine tenths were seen once, and the ten largest hold less than 3.5%. Sequenced: peripheral blood. The receptors originated from a human donor in a cohort sampled during active COVID-19.

The chain recombines TRBV6-5 with TRBJ1-5; TRBD1 matches at 8 bases. Germline CDR1 reads MNHEY; CDR2 reads SVGAGI. J lost 6 bases, V lost 6 bases, and 7 bases had no gene match. There are 14 residues in the CDR3. This CDR3 is CASRKTGVGQPQHF. The CDR3 coding sequence is TGTGCCAGCAGAAAGACAGGGGTTGGTCAGCCCCAGCATTTT.

J is TRBJ2-5 and V is TRBV28, with D perhaps matching TRBD2 (7 bases). V lost 5 bases and J lost 5, with 15 bases in between. This CDR3 is built from 14 residues. Germline V gene sequence: CDR1 MDHEN, CDR2 SYDVKM. The CDR3 loop is CASSPPGGSETQYF. The CDR3 bases are TGTGCCAGCAGTCCCCCGGGGGGCTCGGAGACCCAGTACTTC.

The chain carries TRBV2 and TRBJ1-4; TRBD1 matches at 9 bases. Per the germline V gene, CDR1 is SNHLY and CDR2 is FYNNEI. With V trimmed by 2 bases and J by 1 base, 2 bases remained unmatched. The CDR3 covers 16 residues. The CDR3 DNA sequence: TGTGCCAGCAGTGAACCGGGACAGGGAACTAATGAAAAACTGTTTTTT. Its translation: CASSEPGQGTNEKLFF.

This clone showed up just once. The sample holds other DNA sequences that translate to the same CDR3. The V and J genes are TRBV7-6 and TRBJ2-7; TRBD2 is a possible D gene (5 bases). The CDR3 loop spans 15 amino acids. Germline V gives CDR1 SGHVS, CDR2 FNYEAQ. The V and J ends lost 5 bases and 1 base respectively, with 15 bases between them. The CDR3 is CASSPQAAGSYEQYF. The CDR3 DNA follows: TGTGCCAGCAGCCCCCAGGCTGCGGGTTCCTACGAGCAGTACTTC. Together with reference TRBV7-6 and TRBJ2-7, the CDR3 gives the full variable domain: GAGVSQSPRYKVTKRGQDVALRCDPISGHVSLYWYRQALGQGPEFLTYFNYEAQQDKSGLPNDRFSAERPEGSISTLTIQRTEQRDSAMYRCASSPQAAGSYEQYFGPGTRLTVT.

This clone was recorded only once. The chain employs TRBV2 and TRBJ2-1; D may be TRBD2 (6 bases). Germline V CDR1 and CDR2: SNHLY, FYNNEI. This CDR3 comprises 15 residues. V was cut by 1 base and J by 2 bases, with 9 bases left in between. As DNA, the CDR3 is TGTGCCAGCAGTGAAGGTCTAGCGACCTACAATGAGCAGTTCTTC. It translates to CASSEGLATYNEQFF.

By share, this clone counts as medium-sized (0.01 to 0.1%). The chain has TRBV24-1 and TRBJ2-2; 7 bases are a match to TRBD1. CDR1 is KGHDR, CDR2 SFDVKD, per germline. CDR3 length equals 14 residues. V dropped 3 bases and J dropped 3; count of bases not matched to a gene: 0. The CDR3 here is CATSDDRDTGELFF. The CDR3 coding sequence is TGTGCCACCAGTGATGACAGGGACACCGGGGAGCTGTTTTTT.

The chain carries TRBV11-3 and TRBJ2-1, with 10 bases matching TRBD2. From germline, CDR1 is SGHNT and CDR2 YENEEA. This CDR3 region has 15 residues. Trimming took 5 bases from V and 3 from J; bases not matched to a gene: 4. CDR3 region: CASSPPSGSYNEQFF. The CDR3 DNA reads as TGTGCCAGCAGCCCCCCTAGCGGGAGCTACAATGAGCAGTTCTTC.

V usage is TRBV15 and J usage is TRBJ1-2, with TRBD1 as a possible D gene (5 bases). This CDR3 region has 13 residues. Germline V gene sequence: CDR1 LNHNV, CDR2 YYDKDF (reference sequence). Trimming removed 4 bases at V and 3 bases at J, with 9 bases between. The chain's CDR3 is CATSIGRDYGYTF. DNA for the CDR3: TGTGCCACCAGCATCGGCAGGGACTATGGCTACACCTTC.

The chain combines TRBV27 with TRBJ1-2; possibly TRBD1 for D (6 bases). Germline V lookup: CDR1 MNHEY, CDR2 SMNVEV (reference sequence). CDR3 length equals 15 residues. The V end was cut by 3 bases, the J end by 8 bases, with 19 bases between. This CDR3 is CASSFRDTGTRGYTF. CDR3 nucleotides: TGTGCCAGCAGTTTCCGGGACACGGGAACTAGGGGCTACACCTTC.

The V gene is TRBV12-3 or TRBV12-4, the J gene TRBJ1-2, with 7 positions matching TRBD1. With V trimmed by 9 bases and J by 5 bases, 9 bases remained unmatched. This CDR3 region has 13 residues. CDR3 sequence reads: CASTRTGDYGYTF. The CDR3 region has the DNA TGTGCCAGTACTCGCACAGGGGATTATGGCTACACCTTC.

This clone has just one count. The chain uses TRBV6-2 or TRBV6-3 and TRBJ2-2; D is undetermined. Germline CDR1 is MNHEY and CDR2 is SVGEGT. V shed 2 bases and J shed 1 base, with 8 bases lying between them. The CDR3 consists of 15 residues. CDR3 sequence reads: CASSYTVGNTGELFF. The CDR3 DNA sequence: TGTGCCAGCAGTTACACGGTTGGGAACACCGGGGAGCTGTTTTTT.

The genes are TRBV6-5 and TRBJ1-4; 7 nucleotides align to TRBD1. The CDR3 runs to 14 residues. Germline V gives CDR1 MNHEY, CDR2 SVGAGI. The ends lost 6 bases at V and 4 bases at J; junction bases unmatched: 5. CDR3 nucleotides: TGTGCCAGCAGGACGACAGGGTTTAATGAAAAACTGTTTTTT. Translation: CASRTTGFNEKLFF.

This clone has a single count. DNA for the CDR3: TGTGCCAGCTCACGGGGGGTGTGGGACAGGCCACCATCCGGCTCCTACGAGCAGTACTTC. Translated, it gives CASSRGVWDRPPSGSYEQYF. This sequence joins TRBV18 and TRBJ2-7; 8 bases match TRBD1. CDR3 size: 20 residues. The ends lost 4 bases at V and 0 bases at J; junction bases unmatched: 20. Germline values: CDR1 KGHSH, CDR2 LQKENI.

This clone was seen just once. The rearrangement uses TRBV15 and TRBJ2-7; D might be TRBD2 (5 bases). The CDR3 covers 15 residues. Germline V gene sequence: CDR1 LNHNV, CDR2 YYDKDF (reference sequence). V was shortened by 0 bases and J by 12 bases, with 21 bases between the two germline ends. The DNA for the CDR3 is TGTGCCACCAGCAGAGAGGTGGATAGCGCGGACGCTGGGTACTTC. This codes for CATSREVDSADAGYF.

The V gene is TRBV18, the J gene TRBJ1-6, with D tentatively TRBD1 (6 bases). The V gene lost 1 base and the J gene lost 7 bases, with 14 bases spanning the gap. This CDR3 spans 16 amino acids. Germline V gene sequence: CDR1 KGHSH, CDR2 LQKENI. The CDR3 reads CASSPLETGTNSPLHF. The CDR3 DNA reads TGTGCCAGCTCACCACTGGAGACGGGGACAAATTCACCCCTCCACTTT. The complete variable domain, with remaining parts taken from reference TRBV18 and TRBJ1-6, reads NAGVMQNPRHLVRRRGQEARLRCSPMKGHSHVYWYRQLPEEGLKFMVYLQKENIIDESGMPKERFSAEFPKEGPSILRIQQVVRGDSAAYFCASSPLETGTNSPLHFGNGTRLTVT.

This rearrangement joins TRBV5-6 to TRBJ1-3, with D uncertain. This CDR3 comprises 12 residues. Germline V CDR1 and CDR2: SGHDT, YYEEEE. With 4 bases removed from V and 9 bases from J, the gap between germline ends came to 11 bases. DNA for the CDR3: TGTGCCAGCAGCCGCCCGGTTAGCACCATATATTTT. Protein: CASSRPVSTIYF.

This chain links TRBV1 with TRBJ2-4; TRBD1, as called in the table, went unchecked against the DNA. TRBV1 is a documented pseudogene. The CDR3 is made up of 14 amino acids. CDR3 coding DNA: TGCACCAGCAGCCGTTGGACAAAAGTCAGCATTCAGTACTTC. Translated: CTSSRWTKVSIQYF.

This chain joins TRBV7-2 and TRBJ1-4, with a possible D match to TRBD1 (5 bases). Germline CDR1 and CDR2: SGHTA and FQGNSA. The CDR3 is 14 residues long. V shed 2 bases and J shed 7 bases, with 11 bases lying between them. CDR3 sequence reads: CASSLLGQGEKLFF. The CDR3 DNA is TGTGCCAGCAGCTTACTGGGGCAGGGTGAAAAACTGTTTTTT.

This clone was seen just once. The chain carries TRBV11-2 and TRBJ2-1, with 9 bases identical to TRBD1. V trimming: 5 bases; J trimming: 5 bases; junction bases outside the gene matches: 7. Germline V gene lookup returns CDR1 SGHAT and CDR2 FQNNGV. The CDR3 loop spans 15 amino acids. CDR3 bases: TGTGCCAGCAGCCTAGGACAGGGGAGAAACAATGAGCAGTTCTTC. Amino acids: CASSLGQGRNNEQFF.

This chain connects TRBV6-6 to TRBJ2-3; 11 nucleotides align to TRBD2. Looked up from germline, CDR1 is MNHNY and CDR2 is SVGAGI (reference sequence). The CDR3 length is 14 residues. V lost 8 bases to trimming and J lost 3 bases; unmatched junction nucleotides: 4. CDR3 region: CASGASGGTDTQYF. CDR3 coding DNA: TGTGCCAGCGGGGCTAGCGGGGGGACAGATACGCAGTATTTT.

The chain combines TRBV28 with TRBJ2-7; tentatively, D is TRBD2 (7 bases). CDR1 and CDR2 from the germline V gene are MDHEN and SYDVKM. The CDR3 covers 12 residues. CDR3 protein: CATWGGVHEQYF. The CDR3 DNA follows: TGTGCTACCTGGGGGGGCGTCCACGAGCAGTACTTC. The full variable domain, its missing parts supplied by reference TRBV28 and TRBJ2-7, is DVKVTQSSRYLVKRTGEKVFLECVQDMDHENMFWYRQDPGLGLRLIYFSYDVKMKEKGDIPEGYSVSREKKERFSLILESASTNQTSMYLCATWGGVHEQYFGPGTRLTVT.